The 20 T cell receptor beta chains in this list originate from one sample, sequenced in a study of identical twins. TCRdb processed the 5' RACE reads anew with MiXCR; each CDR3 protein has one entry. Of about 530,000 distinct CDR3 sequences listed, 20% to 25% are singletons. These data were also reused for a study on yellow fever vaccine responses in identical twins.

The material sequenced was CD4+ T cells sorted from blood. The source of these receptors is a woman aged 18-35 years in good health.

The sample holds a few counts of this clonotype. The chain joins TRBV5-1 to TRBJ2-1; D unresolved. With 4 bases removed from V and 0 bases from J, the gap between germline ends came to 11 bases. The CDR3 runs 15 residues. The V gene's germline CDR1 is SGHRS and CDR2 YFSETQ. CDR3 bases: TGCGCCAGCAGCCCCGGTTACGCCTCCTACAATGAGCAGTTCTTC. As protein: CASSPGYASYNEQFF.

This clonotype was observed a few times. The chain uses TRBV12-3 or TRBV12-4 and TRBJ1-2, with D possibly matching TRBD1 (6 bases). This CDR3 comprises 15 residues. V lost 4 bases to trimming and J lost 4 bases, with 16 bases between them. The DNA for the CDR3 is TGTGCCAGCAGTTACCTCAGGGGTGTTGCCTATGGCTACACCTTC. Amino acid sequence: CASSYLRGVAYGYTF.

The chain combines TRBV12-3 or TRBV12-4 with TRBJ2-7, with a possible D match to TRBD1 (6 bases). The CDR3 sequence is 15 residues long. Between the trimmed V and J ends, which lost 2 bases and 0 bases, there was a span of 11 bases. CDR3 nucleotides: TGTGCCAGCAGTTTAACCCGGGACACCTCCTACGAGCAGTACTTC. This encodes CASSLTRDTSYEQYF.

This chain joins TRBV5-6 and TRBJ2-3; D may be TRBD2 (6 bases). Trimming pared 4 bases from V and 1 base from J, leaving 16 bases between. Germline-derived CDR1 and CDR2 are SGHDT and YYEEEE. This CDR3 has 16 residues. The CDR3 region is CASSPLSGAGTDTQYF. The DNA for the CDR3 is TGTGCCAGCAGCCCTCTTTCGGGAGCAGGCACAGATACGCAGTATTTT.

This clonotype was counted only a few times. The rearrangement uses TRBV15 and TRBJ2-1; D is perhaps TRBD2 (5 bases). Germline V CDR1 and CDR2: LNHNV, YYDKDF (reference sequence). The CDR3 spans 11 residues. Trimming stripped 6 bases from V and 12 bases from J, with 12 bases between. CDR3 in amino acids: CATSILAVQFF. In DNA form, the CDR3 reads TGTGCCACCAGTATCCTAGCTGTGCAGTTCTTC.

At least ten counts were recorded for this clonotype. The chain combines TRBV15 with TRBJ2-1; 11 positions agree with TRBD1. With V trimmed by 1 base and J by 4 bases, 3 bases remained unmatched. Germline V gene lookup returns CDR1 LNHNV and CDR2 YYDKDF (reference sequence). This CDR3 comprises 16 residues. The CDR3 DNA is TGTGCCACCAGCAGAGCAGGACAGGGGGCTTACAATGAGCAGTTCTTC. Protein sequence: CATSRAGQGAYNEQFF.

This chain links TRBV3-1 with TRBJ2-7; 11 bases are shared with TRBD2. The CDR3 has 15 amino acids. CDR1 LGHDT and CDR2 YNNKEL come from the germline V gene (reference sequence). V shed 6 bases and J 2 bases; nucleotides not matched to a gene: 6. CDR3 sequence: CASRGTSGGPYEQYF. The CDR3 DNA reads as TGTGCCAGCAGAGGAACTAGCGGGGGCCCCTACGAGCAGTACTTC.

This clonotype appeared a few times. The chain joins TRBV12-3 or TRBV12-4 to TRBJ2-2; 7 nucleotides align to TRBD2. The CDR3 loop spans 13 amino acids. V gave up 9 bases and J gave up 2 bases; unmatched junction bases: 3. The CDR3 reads CASRGENTGELFF. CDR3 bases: TGTGCCAGTCGGGGGGAAAACACCGGGGAGCTGTTTTTT.

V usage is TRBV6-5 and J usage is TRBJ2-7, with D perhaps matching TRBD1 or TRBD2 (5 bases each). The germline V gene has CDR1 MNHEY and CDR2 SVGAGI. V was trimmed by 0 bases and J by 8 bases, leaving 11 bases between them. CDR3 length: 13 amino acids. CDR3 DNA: TGTGCCAGCAGTTACTCTTCGGGGCGACAGCAGTACTTC. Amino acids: CASSYSSGRQQYF.

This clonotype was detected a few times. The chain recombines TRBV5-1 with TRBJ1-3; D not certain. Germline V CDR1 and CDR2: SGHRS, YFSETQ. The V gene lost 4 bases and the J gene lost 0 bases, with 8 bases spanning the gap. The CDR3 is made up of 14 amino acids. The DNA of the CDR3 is TGCGCCAGCAGCCCCCAACCCTCTGGAAACACCATATATTTT. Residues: CASSPQPSGNTIYF.

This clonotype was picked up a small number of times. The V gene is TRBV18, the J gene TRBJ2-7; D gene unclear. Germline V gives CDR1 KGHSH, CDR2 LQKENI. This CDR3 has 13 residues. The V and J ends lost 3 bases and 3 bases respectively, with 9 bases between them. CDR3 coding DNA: TGTGCCAGCTCACCCCTAGACAACTACGAGCAGTACGTC. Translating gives CASSPLDNYEQYV.

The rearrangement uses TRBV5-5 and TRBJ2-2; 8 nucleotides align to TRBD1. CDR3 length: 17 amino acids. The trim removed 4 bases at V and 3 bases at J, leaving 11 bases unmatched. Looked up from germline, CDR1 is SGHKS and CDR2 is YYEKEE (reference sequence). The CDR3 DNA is TGTGCCAGCAGCGTTCAGACCGGGACAGGATACACCGGGGAGCTGTTTTTT. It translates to CASSVQTGTGYTGELFF.

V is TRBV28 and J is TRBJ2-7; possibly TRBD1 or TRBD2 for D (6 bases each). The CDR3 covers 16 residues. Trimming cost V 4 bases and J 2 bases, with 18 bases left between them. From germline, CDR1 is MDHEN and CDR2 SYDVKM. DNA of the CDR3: TGTGCCAGCAGTTCCACTAGGAGGGGGAATACCTACGAGCAGTACTTC. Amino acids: CASSSTRRGNTYEQYF.

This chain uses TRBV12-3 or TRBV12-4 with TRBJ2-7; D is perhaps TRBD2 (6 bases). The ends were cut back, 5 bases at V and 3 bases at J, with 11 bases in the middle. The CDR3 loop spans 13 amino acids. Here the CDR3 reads CASSKPGLYEQYF. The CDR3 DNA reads TGTGCCAGCAGTAAACCGGGACTCTACGAGCAGTACTTC.

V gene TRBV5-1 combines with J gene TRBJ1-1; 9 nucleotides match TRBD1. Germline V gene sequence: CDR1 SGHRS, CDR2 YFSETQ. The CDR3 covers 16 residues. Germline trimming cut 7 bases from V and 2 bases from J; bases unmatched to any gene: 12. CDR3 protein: CASYPGRDRVNTEAFF. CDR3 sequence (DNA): TGCGCCAGCTACCCAGGTCGGGACAGGGTTAACACTGAAGCTTTCTTT.

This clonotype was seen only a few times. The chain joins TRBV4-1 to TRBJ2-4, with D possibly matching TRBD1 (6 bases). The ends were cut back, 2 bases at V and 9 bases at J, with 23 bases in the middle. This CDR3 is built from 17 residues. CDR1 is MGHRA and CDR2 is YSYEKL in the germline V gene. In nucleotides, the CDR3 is TGCGCCAGCAGCCAACAGAGACAATTGGGGGCGTCTGGCATTCAGTACTTC. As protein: CASSQQRQLGASGIQYF.

The CDR3 here is CASSGQPLDEQYF. In DNA, the CDR3 is TGCGCCAGCAGCGGACAGCCCTTGGACGAGCAGTACTTC. The chain links TRBV5-1 to TRBJ2-7; a weak D match, TRBD1 (6 bases). CDR3 length: 13 residues. The V end was cut by 4 bases, the J end by 5 bases, with 13 bases between. Germline-derived CDR1 and CDR2 are SGHRS and YFSETQ.

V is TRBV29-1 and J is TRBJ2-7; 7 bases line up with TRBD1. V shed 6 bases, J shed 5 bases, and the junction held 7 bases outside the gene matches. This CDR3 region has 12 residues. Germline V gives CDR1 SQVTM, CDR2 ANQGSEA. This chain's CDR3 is CSVGTGVHEQYV. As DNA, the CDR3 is TGCAGCGTAGGTACAGGGGTCCACGAGCAGTACGTC.

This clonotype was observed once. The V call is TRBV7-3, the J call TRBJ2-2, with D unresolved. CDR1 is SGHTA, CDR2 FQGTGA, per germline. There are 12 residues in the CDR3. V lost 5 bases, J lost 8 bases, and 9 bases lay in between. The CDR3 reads CASSQSQGELFF. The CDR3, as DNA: TGTGCCAGCAGCCAATCTCAGGGGGAGCTGTTTTTT.

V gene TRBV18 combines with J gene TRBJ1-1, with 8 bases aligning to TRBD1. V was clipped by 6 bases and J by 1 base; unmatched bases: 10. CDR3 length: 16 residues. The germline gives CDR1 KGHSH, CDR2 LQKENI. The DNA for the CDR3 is TGTGCCAGCTCGCCCATACAGGGGGTATGGAACACTGAAGCTTTCTTT. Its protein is CASSPIQGVWNTEAFF.